These 17 T cell receptor beta chains came from one sample sequenced in a study of OX40 agonist ivuxolimab in advanced cancers. Clones were sequenced by immunoSEQ multiplex PCR, and TCRdb holds only the in-frame ones, with some missing. The sample yields about 90,000 clones, around 90% seen once. The sequencing here drew on CD4+ or CD8+ T cells sorted from blood, taken in a trial of the OX40 agonist ivuxolimab. The receptor set was obtained from an adult with an advanced solid tumor such as melanoma, head and neck, liver or kidney cancer.

V usage is TRBV5-4 and J usage is TRBJ2-7; possibly TRBD1 for D (5 bases). This CDR3 is built from 15 residues. Trimming took off 1 base at V and 3 bases at J, with 14 bases between the two ends. CDR1 and CDR2 (germline): SGHNT, YYREEE (reference sequence). The chain's CDR3 is CASSLSQGYFYEQYF. The CDR3 coding sequence is TGTGCCAGCAGCTTGAGTCAGGGATATTTCTACGAGCAGTACTTC.

CDR3 region: CASRDRANTGELFF. The DNA of the CDR3 is TGTGCCAGCAGAGACAGGGCGAACACCGGGGAGCTGTTTTTT. The V and J genes are TRBV28 and TRBJ2-2, with 7 positions matching TRBD1. The germline CDR1 and CDR2 sequences are MDHEN and SYDVKM. V lost 6 bases, J lost 0 bases, and 1 base stayed unmatched. The CDR3 covers 14 residues.

V gene TRBV7-8 combines with J gene TRBJ2-7; the match to TRBD1 covers 7 bases. The CDR3 loop spans 16 amino acids. With 5 bases clipped from V and 9 bases from J, the junction kept 19 bases outside the gene matches. The V gene's germline CDR1 is SGHVS and CDR2 FQNEAQ. As DNA, the CDR3 is TGTGCCAGCAGCCTCGGAACGGGACAGTTTATCTTAAGGCAGTACTTC. Its protein product is CASSLGTGQFILRQYF.

The genes are TRBV28 and TRBJ1-5; 9 bases are shared with TRBD1. Germline lookup yields CDR1 MDHEN and CDR2 SYDVKM. The CDR3 consists of 16 residues. V lost 5 bases and J lost 9; bases outside the gene matches: 14. Here the CDR3 DNA reads TGTGCCAGCAGTCCCGGGGTCGGGACAGGGAGCCGGCCCCAGCATTTT. It yields the protein CASSPGVGTGSRPQHF.

The sample holds one count of this clone. V gene TRBV18 combines with J gene TRBJ2-1; the match to TRBD2 covers 8 bases. The germline CDR1 and CDR2 sequences are KGHSH and LQKENI. V was clipped by 1 base and J by 6 bases; unmatched bases: 8. CDR3 length: 16 residues. In DNA, the CDR3 is TGTGCCAGCTCACCACTGGGAGCGGGAGAAATCAATGAGCAGTTCTTC. Protein: CASSPLGAGEINEQFF.

The sample holds one count of this clone. The chain has TRBV5-4 and TRBJ1-1; D remains unclear. The CDR3 extends over 16 amino acids. In germline, CDR1 is SGHNT, CDR2 YYREEE (reference sequence). The ends were cut back, 0 bases at V and 6 bases at J, with 18 bases in the middle. CDR3 bases: TGTGCCAGCAGCTTGGGTCAGGACCTCCGCAACCCTGAAGCTTTCTTT. Translation gives CASSLGQDLRNPEAFF.

The chain employs TRBV11-1 and TRBJ2-7; D may match TRBD1 or TRBD2 (5 bases each). Germline values: CDR1 SGHAT, CDR2 FQDESV (reference sequence). The CDR3 totals 16 residues. The germline V and J ends were trimmed by 5 bases and 2 bases, with 19 bases remaining between them. CDR3 loop: CASSQPGEGPAYEQYF. CDR3 sequence (DNA): TGTGCCAGCAGCCAGCCCGGAGAGGGACCTGCCTACGAGCAGTACTTC.

The rearrangement links TRBV6-5 to TRBJ1-1, with a weak D call TRBD1 (6 bases). This CDR3 contains 14 residues. V gave up 2 bases and J gave up 0 bases, with 7 bases separating them. Germline V gene data show CDR1 as MNHEY and CDR2 as SVGAGI. CDR3 sequence (DNA): TGTGCCAGCAGTTACAGGGGGTTGAACACTGAAGCTTTCTTT. Amino acids: CASSYRGLNTEAFF.

The genes are TRBV6-6 and TRBJ1-1, with D unclear. V lost 0 bases to trimming and J lost 11 bases, with 16 bases between them. Germline values: CDR1 MNHNY, CDR2 SVGAGI (reference sequence). The CDR3 is made up of 14 amino acids. Here the CDR3 DNA reads TGTGCCAGCAGTTACTCAGGTCGGGCCCCGGAGGCTTTCTTT. It codes for CASSYSGRAPEAFF.

V gene TRBV20-1 combines with J gene TRBJ2-7; D uncertain. Germline V CDR1 and CDR2: DFQATT, SNEGSKA (reference sequence). The ends were cut back, 8 bases at V and 0 bases at J, with 8 bases in the middle. The CDR3 consists of 11 residues. CDR3 sequence (DNA): TGCAGTCTGAGGAGCTCCTACGAGCAGTACTTC. This translates into CSLRSSYEQYF.

V gene TRBV5-4 combines with J gene TRBJ1-4; D remains unclear. Deletions cut 0 bases from V and 7 bases from J, with 4 bases between. This CDR3 is built from 12 residues. Germline values: CDR1 SGHNT, CDR2 YYREEE (reference sequence). The CDR3 region has the DNA TGTGCCAGCAGCTTGGCAGGTGAAAAACTGTTTTTT. Protein product: CASSLAGEKLFF.

The rearrangement joins TRBV2 to TRBJ2-5; 7 bases align to TRBD1. Near its end, the DNA agrees better with TRBJ2-7, so the J call may be wrong. CDR3 size: 13 residues. CDR1 is SNHLY and CDR2 is FYNNEI in the germline V gene. This CDR3 reads CASSRDSYNEQYF. CDR3 DNA: TGTGCCAGCAGCCGGGACAGTTACAACGAGCAGTACTTC.

The chain joins TRBV7-2 to TRBJ1-4, with a weak D call TRBD1 (6 bases). V was pared by 1 base and J by 8 bases, with 8 bases between. The CDR3 has 13 amino acids. CDR1 and CDR2 (germline): SGHTA, FQGNSA. The CDR3 nucleotides are TGTGCCAGCAGCTTAGACAGGGACGAAAAACTGTTTTTT. It translates to CASSLDRDEKLFF.

The chain carries TRBV7-2 and TRBJ2-3; 7 bases match TRBD2. Looked up from germline, CDR1 is SGHTA and CDR2 is FQGNSA. The V gene end was trimmed by 2 bases and the J gene end by 0 bases; junction bases not matched to a gene: 8. The CDR3 spans 17 residues. The chain's CDR3 is CASSLWGGSSSTDTQYF. As DNA, the CDR3 is TGTGCCAGCAGCTTATGGGGCGGGAGCTCTAGCACAGATACGCAGTATTTT.

The rearrangement uses TRBV5-6 and TRBJ2-7; 7 bases are shared with TRBD1. V was clipped by 0 bases and J by 2 bases; unmatched bases: 8. The V gene's germline CDR1 is SGHDT and CDR2 YYEEEE. The CDR3 loop spans 16 amino acids. The DNA of the CDR3 is TGTGCCAGCAGCTTGGTGAGAGGGGGCGTTCCCTACGAGCAGTACTTC. Protein sequence: CASSLVRGGVPYEQYF.

The chain recombines TRBV5-1 with TRBJ2-7, with 8 nucleotides matching TRBD2. The CDR3 is made up of 15 amino acids. The germline gives CDR1 SGHRS, CDR2 YFSETQ. After removal of 4 bases from V and 2 bases from J, the junction contained 8 bases not matched to a gene. The CDR3 spells CASSQSSGLAYEQYF. CDR3 DNA sequence: TGCGCCAGCAGCCAATCCTCGGGACTAGCCTACGAGCAGTACTTC.

CDR3 DNA sequence: TGTGCCAGTAGTCGCATAACAGGCGGCTCCTACAATGAGCAGTTCTTC. As protein: CASSRITGGSYNEQFF. This chain connects TRBV19 to TRBJ2-1, with D possibly matching TRBD1 (5 bases). The CDR3 is 16 residues long. The V end lost 5 bases, the J end lost 0 bases, and 14 bases lay between the germline ends. Looked up from germline, CDR1 is LNHDA and CDR2 is SQIVND (reference sequence).